The entry below describes one TCR beta chain. The CDR3 spans 15 residues. Germline CDR1 reads SNHLY; CDR2 reads FYNNEI. V dropped 5 bases and J dropped 2; count of bases not matched to a gene: 3. Using immunoSEQ multiplex PCR, the repertoire was profiled, and TCRdb retains in-frame clones only, with some absent. The repertoire holds a few hundred thousand clones, with approximately 81% as singletons. This sample stems from a study of blood T cell repertoires in COVID-19. The specimen sequenced was PBMCs or T cells enriched from blood (not recorded which). V is TRBV2 and J is TRBJ2-6; 7 nucleotides agree with TRBD1. The TCR was taken from a woman aged 50 to 60 who had been exposed to COVID-19. The CDR3: CASSLTGAGANVLTF. The CDR3, as DNA: TGTGCCAGCAGTCTAACAGGGGCTGGGGCCAACGTCCTGACTTTC.